The rows below give T cell receptor beta chains drawn from one sample of a study of memory CD4+ T cells and cytomegalovirus serostatus. Produced via immunoSEQ multiplex PCR; TCRdb's table is partial and in-frame only. The profile covers approximately 63,000 clones, with about 78% appearing a single time and 0.53% taken by the ten largest. The material sequenced was memory CD4+ T cells from blood. The receptors shown here come from an adult in good health and CMV-seronegative. Some clones in this sample may be carry-over from other donors' samples. The CDR3 runs from the conserved cysteine through the conserved F or W. A D gene is named only where the DNA matches it firmly. The listing skips clone size in some rows; elsewhere it reads once, few, many or a size class.

D: NA
V: TRBV19
J: TRBJ2-5
size: NA
DNA: TGTGCCAGTAGTATTAAAAGCCGCGGCCAAGAGACCCAGTACTTC
CDR3: CASSIKSRGQETQYF

D: NA
V: TRBV29-1
J: TRBJ1-5
size: NA
DNA: TGCAGCGTAGGACAGTATAGCAATCAGCCCCAGCATTTT
CDR3: CSVGQYSNQPQHF

D: NA
V: TRBV11-2
J: TRBJ2-5
size: few
DNA: TGTGCCAGCAGCACCCAAGAGACCCAGTACTTC
CDR3: CASSTQETQYF

D: NA
V: TRBV28
J: TRBJ2-7
size: NA
DNA: TGTGCCAGCAGTAAGACTAGTTCTCTCGAGCAGTACTTC
CDR3: CASSKTSSLEQYF

D: NA
V: TRBV5-1
J: TRBJ1-2
size: NA
DNA: TGCGCCAGCAGCTTGGACAGGGCGACGGGCTACACCTTC
CDR3: CASSLDRATGYTF

D: NA
V: TRBV11-2
J: TRBJ2-1
size: NA
DNA: TGTGCCAGCAGCTTAGAGCGCAGCGAGCAGTTCTTC
CDR3: CASSLERSEQFF

D: TRBD1
V: TRBV7-9
J: TRBJ2-7
size: NA
DNA: TGTGCCAGCAGCTTCCCGGGACAGGGGGCCTACGAGCAGTACTTC
CDR3: CASSFPGQGAYEQYF

D: NA
V: TRBV12-5
J: TRBJ1-1
size: NA
DNA: TGTGCTAGTGGTTTGGCCGGCGGGAAACAAACTGAAGCTTTCTTT
CDR3: CASGLAGGKQTEAFF

D: TRBD2
V: TRBV5-1
J: TRBJ2-2
size: once
DNA: TGCGCCAGCAGCTTGGCATTGGGACTAGCGGGAGAGACCGGGGAGCTGTTTTTT
CDR3: CASSLALGLAGETGELFF

D: NA
V: TRBV10-3
J: TRBJ2-7
size: NA
DNA: TGTGCCATCACCGGGGACAACAACTACGAGCAGTACTTC
CDR3: CAITGDNNYEQYF

D: NA
V: TRBV4-3
J: TRBJ1-2
size: NA
DNA: TGCGCCAGCAGCCAAGGGTTAGATCGGTATGGCTACACCTTC
CDR3: CASSQGLDRYGYTF

D: NA
V: TRBV30
J: TRBJ1-1
size: once
DNA: TGTGCCTGGAGAGCCCCGGCCCGGCAAGATTTT
CDR3: CAWRAPARQDF

D: TRBD2
V: TRBV30
J: TRBJ2-4
size: once
DNA: TGTGCCTGGAGTGTAACCCCAGCGGGAGGGAGGAACATTCAGTACTTC
CDR3: CAWSVTPAGGRNIQYF

D: NA
V: TRBV10-3
J: TRBJ2-7
size: once
DNA: TGTGCCATCAGTGTTGTAACAGGGAGTGGTCACGAGCAGTACTTC
CDR3: CAISVVTGSGHEQYF

D: NA
V: TRBV28
J: TRBJ1-5
size: NA
DNA: TGTGCCAGCAGTTTAGGTACGCAGCCCCAGCATTTT
CDR3: CASSLGTQPQHF

D: NA
V: TRBV15
J: TRBJ2-2
size: once
DNA: TGTGCCACCAGCGGACGGGACGAATGGACCGGGGAGCTGTTTTTT
CDR3: CATSGRDEWTGELFF

D: TRBD1
V: TRBV13
J: TRBJ1-4
size: NA
DNA: TGTGCCAGCAGCCTCTCCCAGGGGGCGACTAATGAAAAACTGTTTTTT
CDR3: CASSLSQGATNEKLFF

D: NA
V: TRBV29-1
J: TRBJ1-5
size: NA
DNA: TGCAGCGTTGGTTCAGATAGCAATCAGCCCCAGCATTTT
CDR3: CSVGSDSNQPQHF

D: TRBD2
V: TRBV7-2
J: TRBJ2-7
size: few
DNA: TGTGCCAGCAGCCCCGCTGAGGGAGGGTACGAGCAGTACTTC
CDR3: CASSPAEGGYEQYF

D: NA
V: TRBV6-5
J: TRBJ1-2
size: NA
DNA: TGTGCCAGCGGTCCCCGGGGCGCCTTCTATGGCTACACCTTC
CDR3: CASGPRGAFYGYTF

D: TRBD1
V: TRBV7-2
J: TRBJ1-2
size: many
DNA: TGTGCCAGCAGGTACTTTCCGGGACAGTTGAACTATGGCTACACCTTC
CDR3: CASRYFPGQLNYGYTF

D: NA
V: TRBV4-3
J: TRBJ1-2
size: NA
DNA: TGCGCCAGCAGCCAAGATCTTGGTGTCGGCTACACCTTC
CDR3: CASSQDLGVGYTF

D: TRBD1
V: TRBV6-5
J: TRBJ2-7
size: few
DNA: TGTGCCAGCAGTTACTCCCCCAGGGGGCCCTACGAGCAGTACTTC
CDR3: CASSYSPRGPYEQYF

D: NA
V: TRBV9
J: TRBJ2-2
size: NA
DNA: TGTGCCAGCAGCGTACTGGCGAACACCGGGGAGCTGTTTTTT
CDR3: CASSVLANTGELFF

D: NA
V: TRBV10-3
J: TRBJ1-6
size: NA
DNA: TGTGCCATCAGTAACCCGGGGGGGCTGGATTCACCCCTCCACTTT
CDR3: CAISNPGGLDSPLHF

D: NA
V: TRBV28
J: TRBJ2-7
size: NA
DNA: TGTGCCAGCCACGGCAGGTTTGGAAACTACGAGCAGTACTTC
CDR3: CASHGRFGNYEQYF

D: NA
V: TRBV30
J: TRBJ1-3
size: once
DNA: TGTGCCTGGAGGACAGGACCCCTGGGAGGAAACACCATATATTTT
CDR3: CAWRTGPLGGNTIYF

D: NA
V: TRBV28
J: TRBJ2-1
size: NA
DNA: TGTGCCAGCAGTTCCTGGACAGCCCTCCACAATGAGCAGTTCTTC
CDR3: CASSSWTALHNEQFF

D: NA
V: TRBV18
J: TRBJ2-6
size: NA
DNA: TGTGCCAGCTCACAGGCGGGCAGTAGCTCTGGGGCCAACGTCCTGACTTTC
CDR3: CASSQAGSSSGANVLTF

D: TRBD1
V: TRBV18
J: TRBJ2-7
size: NA
DNA: TGTGCCAGCTCACCGGGGACAGGAGCCTACGAGCAGTACTTC
CDR3: CASSPGTGAYEQYF

D: TRBD1
V: TRBV27
J: TRBJ2-7
size: few
DNA: TGTGCCAGCAGTTTAAGAGGCCGGGACAGAATTCCCTACGAGCAGTACTTC
CDR3: CASSLRGRDRIPYEQYF

D: NA
V: TRBV30
J: TRBJ1-1
size: NA
DNA: TGTGCCTGGAGATGGGGCACCAACACTGAAGCTTTCTTT
CDR3: CAWRWGTNTEAFF

D: TRBD1
V: TRBV18
J: TRBJ2-7
size: NA
DNA: TGTGCCAGCTCCCCCGGACAGGCCTACTACGAGCAGTACTTC
CDR3: CASSPGQAYYEQYF

D: NA
V: TRBV19
J: TRBJ1-5
size: NA
DNA: TGTGCCAGTAGTCGACAGCCTGGGGGCAATCAGCCCCAGCATTTT
CDR3: CASSRQPGGNQPQHF

D: NA
V: TRBV5-4
J: TRBJ1-1
size: NA
DNA: TGTGCCAGCAGCTTGGTTGGCTTTGAAGCTTTCTTT
CDR3: CASSLVGFEAFF

D: TRBD2
V: TRBV5-1
J: TRBJ2-3
size: once
DNA: TGCGCCAGCAGCTCGAGGGGCTCGACTAGCGGGACCACAGATACGCAGTATTTT
CDR3: CASSSRGSTSGTTDTQYF

D: NA
V: TRBV7-9
J: TRBJ1-3
size: NA
DNA: TGTGCCAGCCTCCGGGATTTAACCTCTGGAAACACCATATATTTT
CDR3: CASLRDLTSGNTIYF

D: NA
V: TRBV9
J: TRBJ2-2
size: few
DNA: TGTGCCAGCAGCCCCTTCTATGGTCCCGGGGAGCTGTTTTTT
CDR3: CASSPFYGPGELFF

D: NA
V: TRBV27
J: TRBJ2-2
size: NA
DNA: TGTGCCAGCAGTTCCCAGGGGGGGAGGAACACCGGGGAGCTGTTTTTT
CDR3: CASSSQGGRNTGELFF

D: TRBD1
V: TRBV6-4
J: TRBJ2-1
size: once
DNA: TGTGCCAGCAGTCGTATACAGGGGAGCTCCTACAATGAGCAGTTCTTC
CDR3: CASSRIQGSSYNEQFF

D: NA
V: TRBV2
J: TRBJ1-5
size: NA
DNA: TGTGCCAGCAGTGAAAATCTACTGGGGGGCAATCAGCCCCAGCATTTT
CDR3: CASSENLLGGNQPQHF

D: NA
V: TRBV27
J: TRBJ2-6
size: NA
DNA: TGTGCCAGCAGTTCCTCGTGGGGGGCCAACGTCCTGACTTTC
CDR3: CASSSSWGANVLTF

D: NA
V: TRBV6-6
J: TRBJ2-1
size: NA
DNA: TGTGCCAGCAGTTACTCGTCCACTTACAATGAGCAGTTCTTC
CDR3: CASSYSSTYNEQFF

D: NA
V: TRBV19
J: TRBJ2-1
size: NA
DNA: TGTGCCATTGGAGGTTACAATGAGCAGTTCTTC
CDR3: CAIGGYNEQFF

D: NA
V: TRBV5-4
J: TRBJ2-2
size: NA
DNA: TGTGCCGGTTCAATCGCCCCTACAGGGAATACCGGGGAGCTGTTTTTT
CDR3: CAGSIAPTGNTGELFF